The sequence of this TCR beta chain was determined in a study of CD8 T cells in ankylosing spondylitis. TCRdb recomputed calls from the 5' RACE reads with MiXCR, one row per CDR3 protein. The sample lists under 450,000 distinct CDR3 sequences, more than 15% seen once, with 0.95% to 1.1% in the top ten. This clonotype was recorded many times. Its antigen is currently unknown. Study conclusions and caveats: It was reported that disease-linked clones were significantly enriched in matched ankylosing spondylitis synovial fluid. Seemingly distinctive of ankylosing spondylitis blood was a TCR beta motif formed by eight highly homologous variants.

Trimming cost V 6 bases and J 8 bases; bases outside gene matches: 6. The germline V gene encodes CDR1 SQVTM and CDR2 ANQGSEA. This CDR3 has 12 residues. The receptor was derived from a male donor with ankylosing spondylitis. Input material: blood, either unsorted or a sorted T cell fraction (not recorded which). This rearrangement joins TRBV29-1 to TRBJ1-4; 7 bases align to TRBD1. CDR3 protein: CSVGGQGEKLFF. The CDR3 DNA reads TGCAGCGTAGGGGGCCAAGGCGAAAAACTGTTTTTT. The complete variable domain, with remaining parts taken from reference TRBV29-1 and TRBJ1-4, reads SAVISQKPSRDICQRGTSLTIQCQVDSQVTMMFWYRQQPGQSLTLIATANQGSEATYESGFVIDKFPISRPNLTFSTLTVSNMSPEDSSIYLCSVGGQGEKLFFGSGTQLSVL.